This T cell receptor (beta chain) was documented in a study of T cells in women clearing cervical HPV infection (dated by TCRdb to the late 2010s). Some background on the complete study: The cases were 25 women with histologically confirmed HPV16-related CIN3 or worse, and 2 of those women had invasive cancers. Controls were some 26 women whose single incident HPV16 infection cleared within 12 months without precancer or cancer developing. Blood from cases was drawn at the visit where the lesion was first identified, while blood from controls was drawn once the infection was no longer detected. For cases, the median interval between lesion detection and blood sampling was over 130 days, with an interquartile range of 90 to 200 days. Since HLA typing was available for only a few women, HLA type could not be ruled out as a confounder. Nested within Costa Rica's Guanacaste HPV Natural History Study, an exploratory proof-of-principle case-control study compared TCR repertoires across cervical HPV16 outcomes. Cases and controls were matched on year of sample collection and on age within five years. Cases had a median age of approximately 35 years compared with roughly 37 for controls, and baseline characteristics showed no significant differences between the groups. The parent cohort enrolled 10,049 women aged 18 or older in Guanacaste, Costa Rica, in 1993 to 1994 and followed the women for less than eight years. Five blinded duplicates per group were added as quality controls, so that roughly 60 samples were obtained: roughly 50 participants and 10 replicates.

In regard to this clone: What antigen it recognizes has not been identified. The read is 3 residues too short to cover the CDR3 end, so that end is filled in from the germline J gene.

Using the immunoSEQ assay, multiplex PCR amplified TCR beta CDR3 regions from an average of roughly 1,200 ng of genomic DNA per sample. The assay corrected primer bias using a complete synthetic TCR repertoire to establish an amplification baseline. The amplicons were sequenced on the Illumina platform. In the authors' own workflow: Error correction of the sequences involved clustering with frequency ratios plus a modified nearest-neighbor algorithm, after which the sequences were analyzed in the immunoSEQ Analyzer using IMGT gene definitions. At each rarefaction depth, TCR richness and evenness were averaged over 20 rarefaction repeats, and samples with fewer sequences than the depth were excluded. Wilcoxon rank sum tests with FDR correction were used to compare V, D and J gene relative abundances between the groups. For the blinded duplicates, the intraclass correlation was over 95% for TCR richness and averaged about 75% across about 64 gene segments. The table comes from immuneACCESS by way of TCRdb, which keeps in-frame sequences with V and J called. Part of the clones is missing from these tables; in studies checked, under half for an unresolved V gene and the rest for unknown reasons. V and J calls and clone size are copied from that table; D and trimming were computed from the DNA. The table for this sample lists some 41,000 clones. The ten largest clones capture 7% to 8.5% of the sample.

Every participant had a single incident cervical HPV16 infection, and women with prevalent HPV16 infections were excluded. Cervical HPV DNA was detected by MY09/MY11 PCR, and genotyping was performed by dot-blot hybridization. Around 16 mL of heparinized blood were centrifuged, and the buffy coat was aliquoted, frozen at -30°C, then stored at -80°C. QIAGEN kits were used to extract genomic DNA from buffy coat specimens. Including the terminal cysteine and phenylalanine, the CDR3 comprises 14 residues. The DNA has 33 bases, all within the CDR3, and is read from base 1. CDR1 is given as SGHAT and CDR2 as FQNNGV, both from the germline V gene. What the work shows at the level of the full study, not this receptor alone: The cross-sectional design could not show whether the associations came before the infection or were a result of it, and neither effector/memory subsets nor HPV-specific T cells were isolated. Significantly higher TCR repertoire richness was observed in CIN3+ cases than in controls across sequencing depths, whereas no difference in evenness was found. Cases had lower TRBV6-7 relative abundance than controls (about 0.099% versus 0.16%; Bonferroni P = 0.0008). T-cell numbers per sample were unknown, so richness differences could reflect varying T-cell content rather than repertoire biology. By combining richness with V gene abundances, random forest classifiers separated cases from controls with an estimated AUC of 0.83.

The chain joins TRBV11-2 to TRBJ1-2; a confident D gene designation cannot be given. Sequencing used blood buffy coat. This clonotype was sampled from a woman between 18 and 70 years old with a cervical HPV16 infection that either progressed to CIN3+ or cleared (not recorded which). CDR3 DNA (partial): TGTGCCAGCAGACCAATTCTGAGGGCTGAAGGC. This translates into CASRPILRAEG. The entire CDR3 sequence reads CASRPILRAEGYTF.